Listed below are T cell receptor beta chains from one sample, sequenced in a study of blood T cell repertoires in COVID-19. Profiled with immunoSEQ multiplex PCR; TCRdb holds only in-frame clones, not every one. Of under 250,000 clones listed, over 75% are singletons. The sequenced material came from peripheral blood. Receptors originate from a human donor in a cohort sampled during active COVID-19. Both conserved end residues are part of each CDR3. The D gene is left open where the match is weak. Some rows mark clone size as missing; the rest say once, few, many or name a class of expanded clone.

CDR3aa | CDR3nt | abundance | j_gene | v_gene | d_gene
CASRRQGASSYEQYF | TGTGCCAGCAGGCGACAGGGGGCAAGCTCCTACGAGCAGTACTTC | - | TRBJ2-7 | TRBV28 | TRBD1
CASRGTGTVTRGANVLTF | TGTGCCAGCAGAGGGACCGGGACAGTGACAAGGGGGGCCAACGTCCTGACTTTC | - | TRBJ2-6 | TRBV9 | TRBD1
CASSAGYVEQFF | TGTGCCAGCAGTGCAGGGTATGTTGAGCAGTTCTTC | - | TRBJ2-1 | TRBV28 | -
CARDRDKNTGELFF | TGTGCCAGGGATCGGGACAAGAACACCGGGGAGCTGTTTTTT | - | TRBJ2-2 | TRBV21-1 | -
CASTSGSLRDQPQHF | TGTGCCAGTACCTCCGGGTCCCTGCGGGATCAGCCCCAGCATTTT | - | TRBJ1-5 | TRBV19 | -
CASSLGAGTGELFF | TGTGCCAGCAGCTTAGGGGCAGGAACCGGGGAGCTGTTTTTT | - | TRBJ2-2 | TRBV11-3 | -
CASSPGTSGGLYEQYF | TGTGCCAGCAGTCCAGGGACTAGCGGGGGCCTCTACGAGCAGTACTTC | - | TRBJ2-7 | TRBV3-1/TRBV3-2 | TRBD2
CASSPFGTGAHEQYF | TGTGCCAGCTCACCATTCGGGACAGGGGCCCACGAGCAGTACTTC | - | TRBJ2-7 | TRBV18 | TRBD1
CASSQDGDWTGGGYTF | TGTGCCAGCAGCCAAGATGGGGACTGGACAGGCGGCGGCTACACCTTC | - | TRBJ1-2 | TRBV4-2 | TRBD1
CASSQGWPPSSPLHF | TGTGCCAGCAGCCAAGGGTGGCCCCCCAGTTCACCCCTCCACTTT | - | TRBJ1-6 | TRBV3-1/TRBV3-2 | -
CASSERTSGTTNEKLFF | TGTGCCAGCAGTGAACGTACCTCCGGGACAACTAATGAAAAACTGTTTTTT | - | TRBJ1-4 | TRBV6-1 | -
CASSGARGATYEQYF | TGTGCCAGCAGTGGGGCTCGCGGGGCCACCTACGAGCAGTACTTC | - | TRBJ2-7 | TRBV28 | -
CASSPQIQEPQHF | TGCGCCAGCAGCCCACAGATACAGGAGCCCCAGCATTTT | - | TRBJ1-5 | TRBV4-3 | -
CASSQEPGVNNEQFF | TGTGCCAGCAGCCAAGAACCAGGGGTTAATAATGAGCAGTTCTTC | - | TRBJ2-1 | TRBV4-2 | -
CASSLGAGTGSSYNEQFF | TGTGCCAGCAGCTTGGGAGCGGGCACAGGAAGCTCCTACAATGAGCAGTTCTTC | - | TRBJ2-1 | TRBV5-4 | -
CASRAGTGGREKLFF | TGTGCCAGCAGGGCCGGGACAGGGGGGCGTGAAAAACTGTTTTTT | - | TRBJ1-4 | TRBV6-6 | TRBD1
CASSPRYSQNTGELFF | TGTGCCAGCAGCCCCCGGTACAGCCAAAACACCGGGGAGCTGTTTTTT | - | TRBJ2-2 | TRBV9 | -
CASSVWGEGNYGYTF | TGTGCCAGCAGTGTATGGGGGGAGGGTAACTATGGCTACACCTTC | - | TRBJ1-2 | TRBV2 | -
CSASTRGRPYNEQFF | TGCAGTGCTAGTACTCGCGGGAGGCCCTACAATGAGCAGTTCTTC | - | TRBJ2-1 | TRBV20-1 | TRBD2
CASSSRSGAVKNIQYF | TGCGCCAGCAGCTCAAGGTCAGGGGCGGTCAAAAACATTCAGTACTTC | - | TRBJ2-4 | TRBV5-1 | -
CASSEGDYRKYF | TGTGCCAGCAGTGAAGGAGATTACCGAAAGTACTTC | once | TRBJ2-5 | TRBV6-1 | -
CASSPLIGGEKLFF | TGTGCCAGTAGTCCGCTGATAGGCGGTGAAAAACTGTTTTTT | - | TRBJ1-4 | TRBV19 | -
CASSHLRGGTYNEQFF | TGCGCCAGCAGCCACCTTAGGGGGGGTACCTACAATGAGCAGTTCTTC | - | TRBJ2-1 | TRBV4-1 | -
CASSVDSLFYGYTF | TGTGCCAGCAGCGTAGACAGCCTCTTCTATGGCTACACCTTC | - | TRBJ1-2 | TRBV9 | -
CASSSTIQGIGETQYF | TGTGCCAGCAGCTCGACCATTCAGGGCATCGGAGAGACCCAGTACTTC | - | TRBJ2-5 | TRBV7-9 | -
CASRSRAGPYEQYF | TGTGCCAGTAGATCCCGGGCAGGGCCCTACGAGCAGTACTTC | - | TRBJ2-7 | TRBV19 | -
CASSPMYTEAFF | TGTGCCAGCAGCCCCATGTACACTGAAGCTTTCTTT | - | TRBJ1-1 | TRBV7-2 | -
CASSHRGRGEAFF | TGTGCCAGCAGTCACAGGGGCCGGGGTGAAGCTTTCTTT | - | TRBJ1-1 | TRBV12-3/TRBV12-4 | TRBD1
CASSQGQGPSYEQYF | TGCGCCAGCAGCCAGGGACAGGGACCCTCCTACGAGCAGTACTTC | few | TRBJ2-7 | TRBV4-1 | TRBD1
CASSIQVLAGGPGTEAFF | TGTGCCAGTAGTATTCAGGTATTGGCAGGGGGCCCGGGGACTGAAGCTTTCTTT | - | TRBJ1-1 | TRBV19 | TRBD1
CASSITAGPYNEQFF | TGTGCCAGTAGTATTACAGCGGGCCCCTACAATGAGCAGTTCTTC | - | TRBJ2-1 | TRBV19 | -
CASRPGTANTGELFF | TGTGCCAGCAGACCAGGGACAGCCAACACCGGGGAGCTGTTTTTT | few | TRBJ2-2 | TRBV7-9 | TRBD1
CAISDPTGRVNNEQFF | TGTGCCATCAGTGACCCCACAGGGAGGGTTAACAATGAGCAGTTCTTC | - | TRBJ2-1 | TRBV10-3 | -
CASSQDPGTGYDGYTF | TGTGCCAGCAGCCAAGATCCCGGGACAGGGTACGATGGCTACACCTTC | - | TRBJ1-2 | TRBV4-2 | TRBD1
CASSLRNLGSGGASEQFF | TGTGCCAGCAGTTTAAGGAACCTTGGGAGCGGGGGGGCCAGTGAGCAGTTCTTC | few | TRBJ2-1 | TRBV27 | TRBD2
CASSAYSWNEQFF | TGCGCCAGCAGCGCCTATTCTTGGAATGAGCAGTTCTTC | - | TRBJ2-1 | TRBV5-1 | -
CASSVDRLAGAGELFF | TGTGCCAGCAGCGTAGATCGCCTAGCGGGAGCCGGGGAGCTGTTTTTT | - | TRBJ2-2 | TRBV9 | TRBD2
CASSLSIGGGVSQFF | TGTGCCAGCAGCTTGAGCATCGGCGGGGGGGTGTCGCAGTTCTTC | - | TRBJ2-1 | TRBV5-6 | TRBD2
CASRRENTGELFF | TGTGCCAGTAGGAGGGAGAACACCGGGGAGCTGTTTTTT | - | TRBJ2-2 | TRBV3-1/TRBV3-2 | -
CAWSPSRGGRADTQYF | TGTGCCTGGAGCCCATCTCGGGGGGGCCGAGCAGATACGCAGTATTTT | once | TRBJ2-3 | TRBV30 | TRBD2
CASSKFQRDGNEQFF | TGTGCCAGCAGCAAATTCCAGCGGGACGGGAATGAGCAGTTCTTC | - | TRBJ2-1 | TRBV21-1 | -
CASSLRGPYEQYF | TGCGCCAGCAGCCTCCGCGGCCCCTACGAGCAGTACTTC | - | TRBJ2-7 | TRBV5-1 | -
CAWSRQMNTEAFF | TGTGCCTGGAGTCGACAGATGAACACTGAAGCTTTCTTT | - | TRBJ1-1 | TRBV30 | -
CAVAAGTSSGNTIYF | TGTGCAGTAGCCGCCGGGACAAGCTCTGGAAACACCATATATTTT | many | TRBJ1-3 | TRBV19 | -
CASSLWDNEQYF | TGTGCCAGCAGTTTATGGGACAACGAGCAGTACTTC | - | TRBJ2-7 | TRBV12-3/TRBV12-4 | -
CASSPPGSGELFF | TGTGCCAGCAGCCCGCCGGGAAGCGGGGAGCTGTTTTTT | - | TRBJ2-2 | TRBV7-9 | -